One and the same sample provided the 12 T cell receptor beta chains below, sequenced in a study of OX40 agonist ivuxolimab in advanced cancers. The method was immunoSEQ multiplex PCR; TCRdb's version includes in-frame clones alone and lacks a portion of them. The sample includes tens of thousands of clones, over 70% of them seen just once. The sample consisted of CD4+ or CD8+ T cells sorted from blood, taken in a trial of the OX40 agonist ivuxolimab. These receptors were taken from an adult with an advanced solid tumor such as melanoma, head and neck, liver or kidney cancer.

The CDR3 coding sequence is TGTGCCAGCAGCTTAATGGGTCAGCAAAGCTACACCTTC. Its protein is CASSLMGQQSYTF. V usage is TRBV11-2 and J usage is TRBJ1-2; D is ambiguous. Germline CDR1 is SGHAT and CDR2 is FQNNGV. Trimming took 2 bases from V and 9 from J, leaving 13 bases between them. The CDR3 is 13 amino acids.

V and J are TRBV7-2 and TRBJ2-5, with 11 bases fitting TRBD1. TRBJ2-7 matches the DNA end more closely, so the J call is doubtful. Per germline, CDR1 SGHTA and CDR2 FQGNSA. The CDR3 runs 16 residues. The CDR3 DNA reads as TGTGCCAGCAGCCGATCGGACAGGGGGCGTGGATACGAGCAGTACTTC. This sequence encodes CASSRSDRGRGYEQYF.

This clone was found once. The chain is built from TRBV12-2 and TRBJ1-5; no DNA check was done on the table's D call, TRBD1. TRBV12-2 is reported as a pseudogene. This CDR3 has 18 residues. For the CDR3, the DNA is TGTGCAAGTCGGCTCCCCCTTCGAGAGGGGGCAGGCAATCAGCCCCAGCATTTT. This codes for CASRLPLREGAGNQPQHF.

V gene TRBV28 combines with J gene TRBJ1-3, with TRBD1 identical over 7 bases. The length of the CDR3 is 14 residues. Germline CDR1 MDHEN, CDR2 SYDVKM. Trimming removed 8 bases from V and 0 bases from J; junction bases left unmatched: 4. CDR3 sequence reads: CASEQGSSGNTIYF. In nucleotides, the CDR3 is TGTGCCAGCGAACAGGGGAGCTCTGGAAACACCATATATTTT. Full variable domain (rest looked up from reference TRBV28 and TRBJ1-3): DVKVTQSSRYLVKRTGEKVFLECVQDMDHENMFWYRQDPGLGLRLIYFSYDVKMKEKGDIPEGYSVSREKKERFSLILESASTNQTSMYLCASEQGSSGNTIYFGEGSWLTVV.

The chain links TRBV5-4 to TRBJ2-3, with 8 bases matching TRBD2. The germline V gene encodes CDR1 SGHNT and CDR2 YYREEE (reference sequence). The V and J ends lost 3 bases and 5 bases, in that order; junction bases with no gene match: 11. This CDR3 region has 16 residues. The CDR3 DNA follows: TGTGCCAGCAGCTGGCGGGGAGCGGGAGAGAAAGATACGCAGTATTTT. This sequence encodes CASSWRGAGEKDTQYF.

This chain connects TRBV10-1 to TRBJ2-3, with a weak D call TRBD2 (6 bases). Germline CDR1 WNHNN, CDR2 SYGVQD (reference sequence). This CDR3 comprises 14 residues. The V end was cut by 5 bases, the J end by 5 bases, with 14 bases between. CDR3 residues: CASSLGGNKDTQYF. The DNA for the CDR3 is TGCGCCAGCAGTTTGGGCGGGAACAAAGATACGCAGTATTTT.

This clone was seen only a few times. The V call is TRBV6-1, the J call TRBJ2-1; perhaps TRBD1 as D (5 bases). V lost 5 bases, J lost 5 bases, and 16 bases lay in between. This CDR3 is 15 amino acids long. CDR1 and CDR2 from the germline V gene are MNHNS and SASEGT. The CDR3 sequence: CASSLPLGANNEQFF. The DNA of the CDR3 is TGTGCCAGCAGTCTACCGCTAGGGGCAAACAATGAGCAGTTCTTC.

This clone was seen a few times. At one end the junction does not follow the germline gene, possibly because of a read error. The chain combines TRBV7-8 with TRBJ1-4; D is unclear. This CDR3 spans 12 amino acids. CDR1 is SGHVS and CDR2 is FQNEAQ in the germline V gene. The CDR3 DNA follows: TGTGCCAGCAGCTTATCCGGACCCTACCCTATTTTT. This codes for CASSLSGPYPIF.

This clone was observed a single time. The CDR3 region is CASSLGTSGTDTQYF. The CDR3 DNA reads TGTGCCAGCAGTTTAGGAACTAGCGGCACAGATACGCAGTATTTT. The rearrangement links TRBV27 to TRBJ2-3; 7 nucleotides agree with TRBD2. Germline trimming cut 2 bases from V and 1 base from J; bases unmatched to any gene: 3. This CDR3 has 15 residues. Per the germline V gene, CDR1 is MNHEY and CDR2 is SMNVEV (reference sequence).

The DNA for the CDR3 is TGTGCCAGCAGCTCTCAAGGCGGGGGGCAACTACCCTACGAGCAGTACTTC. Amino acid sequence: CASSSQGGGQLPYEQYF. This chain uses TRBV7-2 with TRBJ2-5; 8 bases line up with TRBD2. The end of the DNA aligns better with TRBJ2-7, so the J call may be wrong. From germline, CDR1 is SGHTA and CDR2 FQGNSA. This CDR3 contains 17 residues.

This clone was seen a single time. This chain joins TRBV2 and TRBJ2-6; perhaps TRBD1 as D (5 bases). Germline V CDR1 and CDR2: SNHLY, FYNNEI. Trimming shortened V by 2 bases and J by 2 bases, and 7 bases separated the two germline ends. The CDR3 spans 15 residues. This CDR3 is CASSEQGAGANVLTF. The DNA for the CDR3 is TGTGCCAGCAGTGAACAGGGTGCTGGGGCCAACGTCCTGACTTTC.

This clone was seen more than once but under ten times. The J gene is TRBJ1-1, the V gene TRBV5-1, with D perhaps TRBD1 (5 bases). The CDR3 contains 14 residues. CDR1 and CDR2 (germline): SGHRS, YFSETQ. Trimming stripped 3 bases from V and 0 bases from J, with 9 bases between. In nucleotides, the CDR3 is TGCGCCAGCAGCTGGACAACCGTGAACACTGAAGCTTTCTTT. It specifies CASSWTTVNTEAFF.